This T cell receptor (beta chain) was sequenced in a study of T cell repertoires in cytomegalovirus infection. About the research overall: CMV infection and matching HLA type were both indicated by public TCR beta signatures.

This clonotype was observed a single time. Its antigen is still unknown. MiXCR, run by TCRdb on the reads, gives a single entry per CDR3 protein. The sample shows approximately 730,000 distinct CDR3 sequences, approximately 33% of them seen only once. This CDR3 region has 13 residues. CDR1 is SGHTA and CDR2 is FQGNSA in the germline V gene. V lost 1 base and J 7 bases, leaving 11 bases between the germline ends. Study results and caveats: Predominance within the ex vivo response was attributable to HLA-C-restricted CMV-specific TCR beta clonotypes.

This specimen consisted of cultured PBMCs, obtained from culture after CMV antigen stimulation. The chain is built from TRBV7-2 and TRBJ2-7; D is possibly TRBD2 (5 bases). This TCR derives from a human donor in good health (CMV status not recorded). Some clones in this sample may be carry-over from other donors' samples. The chain's CDR3 is CASSLGEKFEQYF. CDR3 sequence (DNA): TGTGCCAGCAGCTTAGGGGAGAAGTTTGAGCAGTACTTC.